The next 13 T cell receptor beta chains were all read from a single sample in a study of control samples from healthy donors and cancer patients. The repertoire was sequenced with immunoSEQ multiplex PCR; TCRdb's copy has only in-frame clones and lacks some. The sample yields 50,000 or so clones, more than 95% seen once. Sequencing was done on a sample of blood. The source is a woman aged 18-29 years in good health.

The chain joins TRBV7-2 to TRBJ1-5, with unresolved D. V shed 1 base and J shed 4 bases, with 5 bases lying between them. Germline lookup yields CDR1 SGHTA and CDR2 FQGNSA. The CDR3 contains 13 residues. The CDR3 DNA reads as TGTGCCAGCAGCTTAGGTAGGAATCAGCCCCAGCATTTT. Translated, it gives CASSLGRNQPQHF.

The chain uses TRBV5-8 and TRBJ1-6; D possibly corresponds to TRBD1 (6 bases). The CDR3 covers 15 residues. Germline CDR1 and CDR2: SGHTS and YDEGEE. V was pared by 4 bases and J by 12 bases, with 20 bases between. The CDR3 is CASSLDRPLGLPLHF. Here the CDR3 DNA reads TGTGCCAGCAGCCTAGACAGGCCGCTAGGCCTACCCCTCCACTTT.

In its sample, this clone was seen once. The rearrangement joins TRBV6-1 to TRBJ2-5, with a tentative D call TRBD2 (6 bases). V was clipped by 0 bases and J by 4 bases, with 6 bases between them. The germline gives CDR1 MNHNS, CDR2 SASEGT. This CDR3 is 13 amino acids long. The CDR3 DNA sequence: TGTGCCAGCAGTGAAGCGGGGGGAGAGACCCAGTACTTC. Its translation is CASSEAGGETQYF.

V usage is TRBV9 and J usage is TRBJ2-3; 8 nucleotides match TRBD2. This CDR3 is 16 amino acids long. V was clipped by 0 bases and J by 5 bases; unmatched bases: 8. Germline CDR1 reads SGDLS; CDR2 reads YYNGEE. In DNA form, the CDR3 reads TGTGCCAGCAGCGTAGAGCAGCCGGGGGGGCAAGATACGCAGTATTTT. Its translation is CASSVEQPGGQDTQYF.

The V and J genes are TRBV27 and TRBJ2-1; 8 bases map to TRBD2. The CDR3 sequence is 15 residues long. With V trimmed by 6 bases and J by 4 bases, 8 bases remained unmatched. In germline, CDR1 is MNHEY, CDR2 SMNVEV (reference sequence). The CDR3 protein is CASSTPIAGYNEQFF. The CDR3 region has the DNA TGTGCCAGCAGCACTCCGATAGCGGGGTACAATGAGCAGTTCTTC.

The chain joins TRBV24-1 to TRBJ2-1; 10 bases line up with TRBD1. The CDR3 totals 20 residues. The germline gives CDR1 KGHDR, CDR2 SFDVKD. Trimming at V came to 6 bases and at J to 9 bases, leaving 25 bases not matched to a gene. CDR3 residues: CATSLLPGTGEEMSPIEQFF. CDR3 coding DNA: TGTGCCACCAGTCTTCTCCCCGGGACAGGGGAGGAGATGAGCCCAATTGAGCAGTTCTTC.

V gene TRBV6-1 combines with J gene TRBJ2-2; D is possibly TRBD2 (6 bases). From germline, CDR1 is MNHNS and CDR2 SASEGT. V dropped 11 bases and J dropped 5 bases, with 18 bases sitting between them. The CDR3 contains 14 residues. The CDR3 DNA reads TGTGCCTGCCGTGATGGGACTTCGACCGGGGAGCTGTTTTTT. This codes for CACRDGTSTGELFF.

The CDR3 DNA is TGCGCCAGCAGCTTTGGACTAGCGGGGGTGTCCCCCTACGAGCAGTACTTC. Translation gives CASSFGLAGVSPYEQYF. The V call is TRBV5-1, the J call TRBJ2-7; 13 bases line up with TRBD2. The V gene end was trimmed by 2 bases and the J gene end by 2 bases; junction bases not matched to a gene: 7. Looked up from germline, CDR1 is SGHRS and CDR2 is YFSETQ. The CDR3 spans 17 residues.

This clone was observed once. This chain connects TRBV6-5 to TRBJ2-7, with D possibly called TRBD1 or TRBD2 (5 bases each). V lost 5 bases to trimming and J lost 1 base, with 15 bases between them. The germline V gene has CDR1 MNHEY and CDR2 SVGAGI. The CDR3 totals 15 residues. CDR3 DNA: TGTGCCAGCAGTCTCCTTGGGGGACCGTCCTACGAGCAGTACTTC. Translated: CASSLLGGPSYEQYF.

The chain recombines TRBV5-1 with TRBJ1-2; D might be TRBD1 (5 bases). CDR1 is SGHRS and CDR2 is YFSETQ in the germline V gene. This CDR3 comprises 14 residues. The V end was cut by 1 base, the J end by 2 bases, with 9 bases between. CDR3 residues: CASSLTGVNYGYTF. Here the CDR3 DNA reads TGCGCCAGCAGCTTGACAGGTGTGAACTATGGCTACACCTTC.

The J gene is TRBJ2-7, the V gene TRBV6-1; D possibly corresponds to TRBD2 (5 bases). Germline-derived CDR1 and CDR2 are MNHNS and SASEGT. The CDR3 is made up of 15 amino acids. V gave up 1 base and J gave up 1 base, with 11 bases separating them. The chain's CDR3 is CASSEGDEGSYEQYF. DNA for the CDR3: TGTGCCAGCAGTGAAGGGGATGAGGGATCCTACGAGCAGTACTTC.

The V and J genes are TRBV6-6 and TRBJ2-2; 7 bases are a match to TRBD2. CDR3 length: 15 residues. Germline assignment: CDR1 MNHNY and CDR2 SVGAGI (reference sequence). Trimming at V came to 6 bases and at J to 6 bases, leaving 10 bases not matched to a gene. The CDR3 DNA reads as TGTGCCAGCAGCCCCGTAGGGGAGGGAGCCGGGGAGCTGTTTTTT. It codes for CASSPVGEGAGELFF.

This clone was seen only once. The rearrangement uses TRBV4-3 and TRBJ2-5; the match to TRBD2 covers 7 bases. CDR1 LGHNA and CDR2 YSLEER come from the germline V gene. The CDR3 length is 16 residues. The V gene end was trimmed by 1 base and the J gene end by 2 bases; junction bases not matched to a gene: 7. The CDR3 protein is CASSQGVPGGQETQYF. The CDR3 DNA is TGCGCCAGCAGCCAAGGGGTCCCGGGGGGACAAGAGACCCAGTACTTC.